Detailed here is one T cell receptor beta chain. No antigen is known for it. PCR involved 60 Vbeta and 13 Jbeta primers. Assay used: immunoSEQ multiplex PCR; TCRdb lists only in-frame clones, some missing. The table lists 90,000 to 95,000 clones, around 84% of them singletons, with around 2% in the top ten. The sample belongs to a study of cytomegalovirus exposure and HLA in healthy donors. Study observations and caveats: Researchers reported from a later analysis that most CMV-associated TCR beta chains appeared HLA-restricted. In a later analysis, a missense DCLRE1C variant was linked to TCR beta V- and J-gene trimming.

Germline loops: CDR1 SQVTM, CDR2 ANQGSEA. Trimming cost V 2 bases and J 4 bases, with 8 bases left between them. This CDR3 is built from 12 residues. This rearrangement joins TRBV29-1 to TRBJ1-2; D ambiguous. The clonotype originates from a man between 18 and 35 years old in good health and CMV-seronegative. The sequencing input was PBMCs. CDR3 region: CSVELGAYGYTF. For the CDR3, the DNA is TGCAGCGTTGAATTGGGCGCCTATGGCTACACCTTC.